The clone carrying this T cell receptor (beta chain) was seen a few times. Sample treatment: randomized to nivolumab then ipilimumab (arm A) or the reverse (arm B). DNA-damaging chemotherapy had not been given to any patient beforehand. The data are from a study of sequential checkpoint blockade in melanoma. Study-level background: Each arm's sequence ended with maintenance nivolumab. DNA from 91 pretreatment tumor samples underwent TCRβ immunosequencing. Roughly 22 patients had tumor biopsies before treatment and at week 13.

Generated by immunoSEQ multiplex PCR, the TCRdb table keeps only in-frame clones and is missing some. The data contain roughly 2,000 clones, over 15% of them singletons. The sequence was collected from a human donor with melanoma. This material consisted of tumor tissue (inferred from file names), taken from a patient given nivolumab and ipilimumab in sequence.

This CDR3 is CASRLDGVTEKLFF. CDR3 in DNA: TGTGCCAGCAGACTTGATGGGGTTACTGAAAAACTGTTTTTT. The V gene is TRBV28, the J gene TRBJ1-4; the D is unclear. The CDR3 totals 14 residues. CDR1 and CDR2 from the germline V gene are MDHEN and SYDVKM. Trimming took off 6 bases at V and 7 bases at J, with 15 bases between the two ends. Full variable domain (rest looked up from reference TRBV28 and TRBJ1-4): DVKVTQSSRYLVKRTGEKVFLECVQDMDHENMFWYRQDPGLGLRLIYFSYDVKMKEKGDIPEGYSVSREKKERFSLILESASTNQTSMYLCASRLDGVTEKLFFGSGTQLSVL.